This T cell receptor beta chain was sequenced during a study of T cells in women clearing cervical HPV infection. On the study more broadly: Controls gave blood once infection was undetectable; cases at lesion identification.

immunoSEQ multiplex PCR used an average of roughly 1,300 ng genomic DNA. Sequencing used immunoSEQ multiplex PCR; TCRdb keeps in-frame clones, though not all of them. Listed are around 41,000 clones; 7% to 8.5% falls within the top ten. The study, taken as a whole, reports: Each sample's T-cell count was unknown, possibly confounding richness.

Germline CDR1 reads MNHNS; CDR2 reads SASEGT. The CDR3 is 15 amino acids. V gave up 4 bases and J gave up 5 bases; unmatched junction bases: 10. All donors had a single incident cervical HPV16 infection, not prevalent. For this clone: What it binds is unknown. The CDR3 end is not reached by the read, which stops 3 residues before it; the germline J gene fills it in.

The TCR comes from a woman between 18 and 70 years old with a cervical HPV16 infection that either progressed to CIN3+ or cleared (not recorded which). The sample was blood buffy coat. This chain connects TRBV6-1 to TRBJ2-5, with 7 nucleotides matching TRBD2. CDR3 bases read: TGTGCCAGCAGTGCTAGGGAGGGAGGGGCGGAGACC. Encoded protein: CASSAREGGAET. From start to end, the CDR3 is CASSAREGGAETQYF.